A single sample gave rise to the 28 T cell receptor beta chains below, sequenced in a study of T cell clonality in common variable immunodeficiency. TCRdb's copy holds only in-frame clones and misses some; the assay was immunoSEQ multiplex PCR. The sample shows about 52,000 clones, none of them appearing just once. The sequenced material came from peripheral blood mononuclear cells. These receptors were taken from a person between 18 and 70 years old in good health.

This clone was seen repeatedly, ten times or more. The CDR3 is cut off 3 residues early in the read; its end comes from the germline J gene. This sequence joins TRBV7-3 and TRBJ2-6, with unresolved D. V was pared by 6 bases and J by 4 bases, with 7 bases between. From germline, CDR1 is SGHTA and CDR2 FQGTGA. The CDR3 has 13 amino acids. CDR3 in amino acids: CASRRAGANVLTF. The sequenced CDR3 bases are TGTGCCAGCAGGCGAGCAGGGGCCAACGTC.

This clone was recorded at least ten times. The read comes to an end 3 residues before the CDR3 does, leaving the germline J gene to fill in the end. The J gene is TRBJ2-4, the V gene TRBV19; 8 bases are shared with TRBD2. V shed 7 bases and J 0 bases; nucleotides not matched to a gene: 5. The CDR3 is made up of 15 amino acids. The germline V gene has CDR1 LNHDA and CDR2 SQIVND (reference sequence). The chain's CDR3 is CASTPGGVAKNIQYF. Partial CDR3 DNA: TGTGCCAGTACGCCGGGAGGGGTAGCCAAAAACATT.

This clone was detected many times. The CDR3 spells CASSFRDRGDEQYF. The CDR3 DNA, read in part, is TGTGCCAGCAGCTTCCGGGACAGGGGGGACGAG. The chain recombines TRBV5-4 with TRBJ2-7; 11 nucleotides match TRBD1. The CDR3 goes on 3 residues after the read ends, and that part is filled in from the germline J gene. The germline CDR1 and CDR2 sequences are SGHNT and YYREEE (reference sequence). The CDR3 is 14 amino acids. The ends lost 2 bases at V and 5 bases at J; junction bases unmatched: 3. The variable domain in full, with the rest retrieved from reference TRBV5-4 and TRBJ2-7, is ETGVTQSPTHLIKTRGQQVTLRCSSQSGHNTVSWYQQALGQGPQFIFQYYREEENGRGNFPPRFSGLQFPNYSSELNVNALELDDSALYLCASSFRDRGDEQYFGPGTRLTVT.

Ten or more counts support this clone. The sequenced fragment ends 3 residues before the CDR3 boundary, so the rest is inferred from the germline J gene. This chain links TRBV14 with TRBJ1-4, with a weak D call TRBD1 (5 bases). This CDR3 has 17 amino acids. CDR1 SGHDN and CDR2 FVKESK come from the germline V gene. Trimming removed 3 bases at V and 0 bases at J, with 14 bases between. This CDR3 reads CASSQGGLLSTNEKLFF. Partial CDR3 DNA: TGTGCCAGCAGCCAGGGGGGACTCCTTTCAACTAATGAAAAA.

This clone has at least ten counts. The missing CDR3 end, 3 residues past where the read stops, is filled in from the germline J gene. V is TRBV30 and J is TRBJ1-1; 7 bases match TRBD1. After removal of 5 bases from V and 3 bases from J, the junction contained 6 bases not matched to a gene. Germline V gives CDR1 GTSNPN, CDR2 SVGIG (reference sequence). The CDR3 extends over 13 amino acids. The CDR3 sequence: CAWDREFYTEAFF. CDR3 DNA (partial): TGTGCCTGGGACAGGGAGTTTTACACTGAA.

This clone appeared many times. With the read ending 3 residues before the CDR3 end, the germline J gene is used to fill in that end. The V gene is TRBV28, the J gene TRBJ2-7; D might be TRBD2 (5 bases). The CDR3 has 14 residues. CDR1 and CDR2 from the germline V gene are MDHEN and SYDVKM. The V gene lost 10 bases and the J gene lost 6 bases, with 22 bases spanning the gap. The CDR3 region is CATTPPTSSLEQYF. The sequenced CDR3 bases are TGTGCCACCACCCCTCCTACTAGTAGCCTCGAG.

This clone was counted at least ten times. This may be a read error: a much more frequent sequence differs by one nucleotide. The missing CDR3 end, 3 residues past where the read stops, is filled in from the germline J gene. The chain carries TRBV5-1 and TRBJ2-5; D possibly corresponds to TRBD1 (6 bases). The CDR3 runs to 14 residues. Germline assignment: CDR1 SGHRS and CDR2 YFSETQ. Incomplete CDR3 DNA: TGCGCCAGCAGCCCGTACAGGGTCACAGATACC. This gives the protein CASSPYRVTDT. In full, the CDR3 reads CASSPYRVTDTQYF.

In regard to this clone: The sequenced fragment ends 3 residues before the CDR3 boundary, so the rest is inferred from the germline J gene. The V call is TRBV7-9, the J call TRBJ1-1, with a possible D match to TRBD1 (5 bases). In germline, CDR1 is SEHNR, CDR2 FQNEAQ (reference sequence). The length of the CDR3 is 15 residues. Trimming took 5 bases from V and 3 from J, leaving 16 bases between them. The sequenced part of the CDR3 DNA is TGTGCCAGCAGCCTCTCAGGGTCCGCCTACACTGAA. Translation gives CASSLSGSAYTE. The full CDR3 protein is CASSLSGSAYTEAFF.

This clone was found many times. The read terminates 3 residues ahead of where the CDR3 ends, so the germline J gene completes it. This chain links TRBV5-1 with TRBJ2-4; D is uncertain. V lost 4 bases to trimming and J lost 8 bases, with 7 bases between them. The CDR3 is made up of 11 amino acids. Germline lookup yields CDR1 SGHRS and CDR2 YFSETQ. CDR3 DNA, as far as it was read: TGCGCCAGCAGCCACGAGGACATT. This encodes CASSHEDI. The entire CDR3 protein is CASSHEDIQYF.

This clone was picked up many times. With the read ending 3 residues before the CDR3 end, the germline J gene is used to fill in that end. This chain joins TRBV6-2 or TRBV6-3 and TRBJ2-5; 7 bases line up with TRBD2. V dropped 4 bases and J dropped 3; count of bases not matched to a gene: 14. The CDR3 extends over 17 amino acids. The germline CDR1 and CDR2 sequences are MNHEY and SVGEGT. The CDR3 loop is CASSFFNGLGEKETQYF. The part of the CDR3 DNA that was read is TGTGCCAGCAGTTTCTTCAACGGACTAGGGGAAAAAGAGACC.

Ten or more counts support this clone. The read ends 3 residues before the CDR3 terminus; that terminus is restored from the germline J gene. This chain links TRBV2 with TRBJ2-2; 11 bases are a match to TRBD1. The CDR3 loop spans 15 amino acids. Germline assignment: CDR1 SNHLY and CDR2 FYNNEI. V was pared by 4 bases and J by 7 bases, with 5 bases of the junction left unmatched. The CDR3 here is CASSAAGTGGGELFF. CDR3 bases read: TGTGCCAGCAGTGCGGCCGGGACAGGGGGCGGGGAG.

This clone has at least ten counts. Read sequence stops 3 residues before the CDR3 end, and the germline J gene provides the missing end. This chain connects TRBV3-1 (or the pseudogene TRBV3-2) to TRBJ1-5, with D possibly being TRBD1 (6 bases). Germline-derived CDR1 and CDR2 are LGHDT and YNNKEL (reference sequence). V lost 2 bases to trimming and J lost 4 bases, with 24 bases between them. This CDR3 is built from 19 residues. The sequenced part of the CDR3 DNA is TGTGCCAGCAGCCAAACGGGTGGGACACTCAAAGGGGCAAATCAGCCC. Its protein is CASSQTGGTLKGANQP. The entire CDR3 sequence reads CASSQTGGTLKGANQPQHF.

This clone was picked up many times. Sequencing ends 3 residues short of the CDR3 end; the germline J gene provides the rest. The V gene is TRBV7-9, the J gene TRBJ2-7, with a weak D call TRBD2 (6 bases). Germline values: CDR1 SEHNR, CDR2 FQNEAQ (reference sequence). The CDR3 is 14 amino acids. V lost 1 base to trimming and J lost 0 bases, with 7 bases between them. The CDR3 reads CASSLEEGSYEQYF. Incomplete CDR3 DNA: TGTGCCAGCAGCTTAGAGGAGGGCTCCTACGAG. Full variable domain (remainder filled in from reference TRBV7-9 and TRBJ2-7): DTGVSQNPRHKITKRGQNVTFRCDPISEHNRLYWYRQTLGQGPEFLTYFQNEAQLEKSRLLSDRFSAERPKGSFSTLEIQRTEQGDSAMYLCASSLEEGSYEQYFGPGTRLTVT.

This clone has at least ten counts. The read stops 3 residues short of the end of the CDR3; the missing end is completed from the germline J gene. The chain has TRBV10-1 and TRBJ2-1, with 11 bases lining up with TRBD2. Germline V gene lookup returns CDR1 WNHNN and CDR2 SYGVQD (reference sequence). The CDR3 runs 15 residues. With 4 bases clipped from V and 7 bases from J, the junction kept 6 bases outside the gene matches. The sequenced part of the CDR3 DNA is TGCGCCAGCAGTGGTCAACTAGCGGGAGATAATGAG. Protein product: CASSGQLAGDNE. Given in full, the CDR3 is CASSGQLAGDNEQFF.

This clone has at least ten counts. Sequencing ends 3 residues short of the CDR3 end; the germline J gene provides the rest. The V call is TRBV20-1, the J call TRBJ2-5; 10 nucleotides align to TRBD2. Trimming removed 5 bases from V and 3 bases from J; junction bases left unmatched: 6. This CDR3 has 14 amino acids. Looked up from germline, CDR1 is DFQATT and CDR2 is SNEGSKA (reference sequence). The CDR3 sequence: CSAPIAGGEETQYF. The DNA read from the CDR3 is TGCAGTGCTCCCATAGCGGGAGGTGAAGAGACC.

The table lists this clone with a few counts. The sequenced fragment ends 3 residues before the CDR3 boundary, so the rest is inferred from the germline J gene. The J gene is TRBJ2-4, the V gene TRBV18; D is possibly TRBD2 (6 bases). Germline CDR1 and CDR2: KGHSH and LQKENI. This CDR3 contains 16 residues. CDR3 sequence reads: CASSPMAGQKNQPQYF. The CDR3 DNA, read in part, is TGTGCCAGCTCACCAATGGCGGGGCAAAAGAATCAGCCT. Drawing the rest from reference TRBV18 and TRBJ2-4, the complete variable domain is NAGVMQNPRHLVRRRGQEARLRCSPMKGHSHVYWYRQLPEEGLKFMVYLQKENIIDESGMPKERFSAEFPKEGPSILRIQQVVRGDSAAYFCASSPMAGQKNQPQYFGAGTRLSVL.

This clone was seen many times. The CDR3 extends 3 residues past the end of the read, so its final part is completed from the germline J gene. The rearrangement uses TRBV14 and TRBJ2-2, with D possibly being TRBD1 (5 bases). Deletions cut 5 bases from V and 4 bases from J, with 14 bases between. Germline assignment: CDR1 SGHDN and CDR2 FVKESK. The CDR3 length is 15 residues. The CDR3 bases that were read are TGTGCCAGCAGCGTCCAAGGGGCGAGCACCGGGGAG. Translating gives CASSVQGASTGE. From start to end, the CDR3 is CASSVQGASTGELFF.

This clone has at least ten counts. The CDR3 goes on 3 residues after the read ends, and that part is filled in from the germline J gene. V gene TRBV5-1 combines with J gene TRBJ2-7, with D perhaps TRBD1 (5 bases). The length of the CDR3 is 14 residues. The germline gives CDR1 SGHRS, CDR2 YFSETQ. Trimming stripped 4 bases from V and 0 bases from J, with 11 bases between. The sequenced part of the CDR3 DNA is TGCGCCAGCAGCCCCCAGGGTTTCTCCTACGAG. Its protein is CASSPQGFSYE. The whole CDR3 reads CASSPQGFSYEQYF.

This clone showed up just a few times. The missing CDR3 end, 3 residues past where the read stops, is filled in from the germline J gene. The chain has TRBV7-9 and TRBJ1-4; D remains unclear. CDR1 and CDR2 from the germline V gene are SEHNR and FQNEAQ (reference sequence). The CDR3 totals 15 residues. Incomplete CDR3 DNA: TGTGCCAGCAGCTTAATGCAGACGGGGAATTCACCA. Its translation is CASSLMQTGNSP. The CDR3 in full is CASSLMQTGNSPLFF.

This clone occurred a few times. The CDR3 end lies 3 residues beyond the end of the read and is filled in from the germline J gene. The J gene is TRBJ2-7, the V gene TRBV20-1; D remains unclear. This CDR3 comprises 14 residues. The V end was cut by 0 bases, the J end by 3 bases, with 12 bases between. The germline V gene encodes CDR1 DFQATT and CDR2 SNEGSKA (reference sequence). The chain's CDR3 is CSARDGGSFYEQYF. The sequenced CDR3 bases are TGCAGTGCTAGAGATGGCGGCAGCTTCTACGAG.

This clone was counted a few times. The CDR3 extends 3 residues past the end of the read, so its final part is completed from the germline J gene. The chain has TRBV19 and TRBJ1-2; D might be TRBD1 (6 bases). The V end lost 10 bases, the J end lost 4 bases, and 19 bases lay between the germline ends. The CDR3 runs 14 residues. The germline gives CDR1 LNHDA, CDR2 SQIVND (reference sequence). The CDR3 sequence: CATAGGRRGYGYTF. The DNA read from the CDR3 is TGTGCCACGGCGGGGGGCAGAAGGGGCTATGGC.

This clone was seen a few times. The CDR3 goes on 3 residues after the read ends, and that part is filled in from the germline J gene. The chain uses TRBV5-1 and TRBJ2-7; tentatively, D is TRBD1 (6 bases). Trimming shortened V by 3 bases and J by 3 bases, and 10 bases separated the two germline ends. Germline CDR1 SGHRS, CDR2 YFSETQ. The CDR3 length is 13 residues. CDR3 sequence: CASSSEDSYEQYF. The sequenced part of the CDR3 DNA is TGCGCCAGCAGCTCCGAGGACAGCTACGAG.

In this sample, this clone turned up a few times. The read terminates 3 residues ahead of where the CDR3 ends, so the germline J gene completes it. V is TRBV20-1 and J is TRBJ1-2; 8 nucleotides agree with TRBD1. The CDR3 has 13 amino acids. The V segment lost 4 bases and the J segment 3 bases; nucleotides outside the gene matches: 4. Germline values: CDR1 DFQATT, CDR2 SNEGSKA (reference sequence). The CDR3 DNA, read in part, is TGCAGTGCTAAGGACAGGGAGGACTATGGC. It codes for CSAKDREDYG. The complete CDR3 protein is CSAKDREDYGYTF.

This clone was seen ten or more times. The read terminates 3 residues before the CDR3 end, so the remaining end is supplied by the germline J gene. This chain joins TRBV7-3 and TRBJ2-3; the match to TRBD2 covers 10 bases. Germline CDR1 is SGHTA and CDR2 is FQGTGA. V lost 3 bases, J lost 4 bases, and 7 bases stayed unmatched. CDR3 length: 16 amino acids. CDR3 bases read: TGTGCCAGCAGCTTGAGCGGGGGGGCTAGCGCAGATACG. This translates into CASSLSGGASADT. The entire CDR3 is CASSLSGGASADTQYF.

This clone was detected a few times. The read ends 3 residues early relative to the CDR3; the germline J gene fills the gap. The V and J genes are TRBV2 and TRBJ2-7, with a tentative D call TRBD1 (6 bases). V was clipped by 4 bases and J by 2 bases, with 12 bases between them. The CDR3 is 14 amino acids. Per germline, CDR1 SNHLY and CDR2 FYNNEI. The CDR3 sequence is CASSVRQGPYEQYF. The DNA read from the CDR3 is TGTGCCAGCAGTGTGAGGCAGGGGCCCTACGAG.

This clone was seen only a few times. Coverage ceases 3 residues before the CDR3 finishes, and the germline J gene fills in the end. The sample contains more than one DNA sequence encoding this CDR3. V usage is TRBV7-2 and J usage is TRBJ2-7; D not resolved. The V gene lost 4 bases and the J gene lost 3 bases, with 10 bases spanning the gap. The CDR3 totals 13 residues. The germline CDR1 and CDR2 sequences are SGHTA and FQGNSA. The CDR3 here is CASSSTSSYEQYF. The sequenced CDR3 bases are TGTGCCAGCAGCTCTACCTCAAGCTACGAG.

This clone showed up many times. The read ends 3 residues shy of where the CDR3 ends; the end is completed using the germline J gene. The rearrangement joins TRBV18 to TRBJ1-2, with D possibly TRBD1 on 5 matching bases. V dropped 3 bases and J dropped 4 bases, with 9 bases sitting between them. CDR1 and CDR2 from the germline V gene are KGHSH and LQKENI. There are 13 residues in the CDR3. The chain's CDR3 is CASSPEGSYGYTF. CDR3 bases read: TGTGCCAGCTCACCGGAGGGGAGCTATGGC.

This clone appeared many times. Coverage ceases 3 residues before the CDR3 finishes, and the germline J gene fills in the end. The chain uses TRBV27 and TRBJ1-4; TRBD1 matches 9 bases. CDR3 length equals 14 residues. J lost 8 bases, V lost 5 bases, and 6 bases had no gene match. From germline, CDR1 is MNHEY and CDR2 SMNVEV (reference sequence). The chain's CDR3 is CASSNRDRAEKLFF. The CDR3 bases that were read are TGTGCCAGCAGTAACCGGGACAGGGCCGAAAAA.